Below are 3 T cell receptor beta chains sequenced from a single sample in a study of T cell responses to AZD1222 COVID-19 vaccine. Data came from immunoSEQ multiplex PCR; TCRdb stores just in-frame clones and leaves some out. The table lists 90,000 or so clones, around nine tenths of them singletons. The material sequenced was peripheral blood, taken on day 0 of AZD1222 vaccination. Receptors were obtained from an adult in good health.

This chain uses TRBV28 with TRBJ2-7, with a possible D match to TRBD1 (5 bases). The CDR3 consists of 15 residues. The V gene lost 5 bases and the J gene lost 0 bases, with 14 bases spanning the gap. Germline CDR1 is MDHEN and CDR2 is SYDVKM. CDR3 nucleotide sequence: TGTGCCAGCAGTATTCAAGGGGCCCGCTCCTACGAGCAGTACTTC. Translation gives CASSIQGARSYEQYF.

The genes are TRBV4-1 and TRBJ2-7, with D tentatively TRBD1 or TRBD2 (5 bases each). The length of the CDR3 is 14 residues. V lost 4 bases and J 6 bases, leaving 16 bases between the germline ends. Germline V gene data show CDR1 as MGHRA and CDR2 as YSYEKL. The CDR3 DNA sequence: TGCGCCAGCAGCCTCCGTTTGGGACGGGGCGAGCAGTACTTC. This translates into CASSLRLGRGEQYF.

This sequence joins TRBV7-6 and TRBJ1-5; the D gene is possibly TRBD1 (5 bases). The CDR3 extends over 15 amino acids. V lost 0 bases and J lost 5, with 11 bases in between. Per the germline V gene, CDR1 is SGHVS and CDR2 is FNYEAQ. CDR3 DNA: TGTGCCAGCAGCTTAGCTAGGGGAGGTGATCAGCCCCAGCATTTT. Its protein product is CASSLARGGDQPQHF.